The 24 T cell receptor beta chains in this list originate from one sample, sequenced in a study of OX40 agonist ivuxolimab in advanced cancers. Libraries were prepared by immunoSEQ multiplex PCR; TCRdb keeps only in-frame clonotypes and omits some of them. The table shows some 86,000 clones, with about 89% occurring only once. This specimen consisted of CD4+ or CD8+ T cells sorted from blood, obtained in a trial of the OX40 agonist ivuxolimab. Source of these receptors: an adult with an advanced solid tumor such as melanoma, head and neck, liver or kidney cancer.

This clone was detected only a few times. The chain uses TRBV25-1 and TRBJ1-2, with D perhaps matching TRBD1 (6 bases). CDR3 length: 13 amino acids. The germline V gene encodes CDR1 MGHDK and CDR2 SYGVNS. V was clipped by 4 bases and J by 6 bases, with 12 bases between them. CDR3 sequence reads: CASSAGTNHGYTF. As DNA, the CDR3 is TGTGCCAGCAGTGCCGGGACAAACCATGGCTACACCTTC.

The chain joins TRBV30 to TRBJ2-1, with a weak D call TRBD2 (6 bases). V was pared by 3 bases and J by 2 bases, with 17 bases between. Germline values: CDR1 GTSNPN, CDR2 SVGIG (reference sequence). This CDR3 contains 16 residues. CDR3 loop: CAWSRGVGGAYNEQFF. Here the CDR3 DNA reads TGTGCCTGGAGCCGAGGGGTCGGCGGGGCCTACAATGAGCAGTTCTTC.

This chain joins TRBV2 and TRBJ2-3; 7 bases match TRBD1. CDR3 size: 14 residues. V dropped 3 bases and J dropped 3; count of bases not matched to a gene: 3. The germline V gene has CDR1 SNHLY and CDR2 FYNNEI. The CDR3 loop reads CASSELQGTDTQYF. CDR3 coding DNA: TGTGCCAGCAGTGAGCTACAGGGGACAGATACGCAGTATTTT.

This clone has only one observation. The V gene is TRBV27, the J gene TRBJ2-7; 7 nucleotides agree with TRBD1. Per germline, CDR1 MNHEY and CDR2 SMNVEV (reference sequence). The CDR3 loop spans 12 amino acids. V was clipped by 5 bases and J by 5 bases; unmatched bases: 3. CDR3 DNA sequence: TGTGCCAGCAGTCTAGGGACAGACGAGCAGTACTTC. It encodes CASSLGTDEQYF.

This chain connects TRBV7-2 to TRBJ2-3; 7 bases align to TRBD2. This CDR3 spans 15 amino acids. Germline V gene lookup returns CDR1 SGHTA and CDR2 FQGNSA. V was clipped by 5 bases and J by 5 bases; unmatched bases: 10. CDR3 bases: TGTGCCAGCAGCGTCGGACTAGGGTCGAGAGATACGCAGTATTTT. Its translation is CASSVGLGSRDTQYF.

The CDR3 reads CASTPKGTTNTDTQYF. DNA of the CDR3: TGTGCCAGCACGCCTAAGGGGACTACTAACACAGATACGCAGTATTTT. The V and J genes are TRBV6-6 and TRBJ2-3; TRBD2 aligns across 7 bases. Trimming cost V 7 bases and J 2 bases; bases outside gene matches: 12. The CDR3 extends over 16 amino acids. CDR1 and CDR2 (germline): MNHNY, SVGAGI (reference sequence).

This clone was observed a single time. J is TRBJ1-5 and V is TRBV7-8, with D uncertain. CDR3 length: 17 residues. The ends were cut back, 5 bases at V and 0 bases at J, with 17 bases in the middle. CDR1 is SGHVS, CDR2 FQNEAQ, per germline. The CDR3 DNA sequence: TGTGCCAGCAGCCCAGCCCTAGCGCTGTATAGCAATCAGCCCCAGCATTTT. This sequence encodes CASSPALALYSNQPQHF. Supplemented by reference TRBV7-8 and TRBJ1-5, the full variable domain reads GAGVSQSPRYKVAKRGQDVALRCDPISGHVSLFWYQQALGQGPEFLTYFQNEAQLDKSGLPSDRFFAERPEGSVSTLKIQRTQQEDSAVYLCASSPALALYSNQPQHFGDGTRLSIL.

The CDR3 nucleotides read TGTGCCATCAGTGACAGCCCGACGAACACCGGGGAGCTGTTTTTT. It encodes CAISDSPTNTGELFF. The chain employs TRBV10-3 and TRBJ2-2; D uncertain. V lost 3 bases and J 0 bases, leaving 8 bases between the germline ends. Germline lookup yields CDR1 ENHRY and CDR2 SYGVKD. The length of the CDR3 is 15 residues.

The chain carries TRBV5-6 and TRBJ1-5; perhaps TRBD1 as D (6 bases). The CDR3 totals 15 residues. V shed 4 bases and J shed 0 bases, with 11 bases lying between them. Germline CDR1 SGHDT, CDR2 YYEEEE. The chain's CDR3 is CASSGGLNSNQPQHF. The CDR3 DNA reads TGTGCCAGCAGCGGGGGGCTCAATAGCAATCAGCCCCAGCATTTT.

The gene calls are TRBV28 and TRBJ2-1, with 11 bases aligning to TRBD2. This CDR3 is 16 amino acids long. J lost 5 bases, V lost 3 bases, and 6 bases had no gene match. Germline V gene sequence: CDR1 MDHEN, CDR2 SYDVKM. The CDR3 nucleotides read TGTGCCAGCAGTTTCTTTACTAGCGGGAGAGACAATGAGCAGTTCTTC. Translating it yields CASSFFTSGRDNEQFF.

V is TRBV9 and J is TRBJ2-5; D is ambiguous. The CDR3 extends over 12 amino acids. V lost 0 bases and J lost 4, with 4 bases in between. The V gene's germline CDR1 is SGDLS and CDR2 YYNGEE. The CDR3 DNA sequence: TGTGCCAGCAGCGTAGTCGGAGAGACCCAGTACTTC. Its translation: CASSVVGETQYF.

The genes are TRBV6-6 and TRBJ2-3; no reliable D call. This CDR3 is built from 13 residues. Trimming removed 4 bases at V and 0 bases at J, with 5 bases between. The germline gives CDR1 MNHNY, CDR2 SVGAGI (reference sequence). DNA for the CDR3: TGTGCCAGCAGTTTGGACAGCACAGATACGCAGTATTTT. Amino acid sequence: CASSLDSTDTQYF.

This chain connects TRBV10-2 to TRBJ2-3, with D possibly matching TRBD1 (5 bases). The CDR3 has 14 residues. Germline CDR1 is WSHSY and CDR2 is SAAADI. V was pared by 5 bases and J by 0 bases, with 9 bases between. CDR3 DNA: TGCGCCAGCAGTCTCAGGGCTAGCACAGATACGCAGTATTTT. It specifies CASSLRASTDTQYF.

This rearrangement joins TRBV10-3 to TRBJ1-2; TRBD1 aligns across 8 bases. Germline loops: CDR1 ENHRY, CDR2 SYGVKD. CDR3 length: 13 residues. Trimming took 11 bases from V and 6 from J; bases not matched to a gene: 11. CDR3 sequence reads: CAAGGPGGDGYTF. CDR3 DNA sequence: TGTGCCGCCGGAGGTCCAGGGGGCGATGGCTACACCTTC.

This chain connects TRBV27 to TRBJ2-1; TRBD2 matches 10 bases. V was pared by 1 base and J by 0 bases, with 6 bases of the junction left unmatched. Germline V lookup: CDR1 MNHEY, CDR2 SMNVEV (reference sequence). The CDR3 sequence is 18 residues long. CDR3 in amino acids: CASSLFLAGESSYNEQFF. CDR3 DNA: TGTGCCAGCAGTTTATTCCTAGCGGGGGAGAGCTCCTACAATGAGCAGTTCTTC.

This sequence joins TRBV7-2 and TRBJ2-1; 9 bases are shared with TRBD2. CDR1 is SGHTA, CDR2 FQGNSA, per germline. The V gene end was trimmed by 0 bases and the J gene end by 3 bases; junction bases not matched to a gene: 6. The CDR3 runs 17 residues. The CDR3 here is CASSLALGTSYYNEQFF. The CDR3 DNA follows: TGTGCCAGCAGCTTAGCGCTTGGGACTAGCTACTACAATGAGCAGTTCTTC.

The chain couples TRBV5-4 to TRBJ2-1, with TRBD2 identical over 13 bases. The germline V gene encodes CDR1 SGHNT and CDR2 YYREEE (reference sequence). Trimming took 10 bases from V and 1 from J; bases not matched to a gene: 17. There are 19 residues in the CDR3. CDR3 bases: TGTGCCGTTCAACAGGGGACTAGCGGGACCCTGCGGTCCTACAATGAGCAGTTCTTC. This codes for CAVQQGTSGTLRSYNEQFF.

In the case of this clone: The same CDR3 is also encoded by other DNA sequences in this sample. This chain links TRBV9 with TRBJ2-3; TRBD2 is a possible D gene (6 bases). Germline V gene lookup returns CDR1 SGDLS and CDR2 YYNGEE. The ends were cut back, 0 bases at V and 5 bases at J, with 10 bases in the middle. The CDR3 sequence is 14 residues long. The CDR3 here is CASSVAGVKDTQYF. The CDR3 nucleotides are TGTGCCAGCAGCGTAGCGGGAGTTAAAGATACGCAGTATTTT.

The chain has TRBV27 and TRBJ1-1; D is undetermined. Germline assignment: CDR1 MNHEY and CDR2 SMNVEV (reference sequence). The germline V and J ends were trimmed by 6 bases and 1 base, with 15 bases remaining between them. This CDR3 contains 15 residues. The CDR3 nucleotides are TGTGCCAGCAGACCCCCGTCCGCCGGGAACACTGAAGCTTTCTTT. This codes for CASRPPSAGNTEAFF.

The genes are TRBV15 and TRBJ1-2, with D maybe TRBD1 (6 bases). CDR3 length: 14 amino acids. From germline, CDR1 is LNHNV and CDR2 YYDKDF (reference sequence). V shed 9 bases and J shed 6 bases, with 20 bases lying between them. The CDR3 loop is CATQQQGNSNGYTF. The CDR3 DNA sequence: TGTGCCACACAACAACAGGGAAATTCGAATGGCTACACCTTC.

V and J are TRBV27 and TRBJ2-3; 8 bases line up with TRBD2. The CDR3 has 12 residues. The germline V gene encodes CDR1 MNHEY and CDR2 SMNVEV (reference sequence). The CDR3 DNA follows: TGTAGGACGGGGGGGGACACAGATACGCAGTATTTT. The encoded protein is CRTGGDTDTQYF.

The rearrangement uses TRBV10-1 and TRBJ2-5, with TRBD2 identical over 9 bases. V lost 3 bases, J lost 1 base, and 6 bases stayed unmatched. The germline gives CDR1 WNHNN, CDR2 SYGVQD (reference sequence). The CDR3 is made up of 16 amino acids. The CDR3 coding sequence is TGCGCCAGCAGTGATGGGGTAGCGGGAGCCCAAGAGACCCAGTACTTC. Protein product: CASSDGVAGAQETQYF.

There are a few counts of this clone. The V and J genes are TRBV9 and TRBJ2-7; 8 nucleotides align to TRBD2. V lost 7 bases, J lost 7 bases, and 16 bases stayed unmatched. This CDR3 contains 15 residues. The germline gives CDR1 SGDLS, CDR2 YYNGEE. The CDR3 protein is CASAETGGPSREQYF. CDR3 DNA sequence: TGTGCCAGCGCGGAGACGGGAGGGCCCTCTAGGGAGCAGTACTTC.

This sequence joins TRBV7-6 and TRBJ2-1; weak D call: TRBD2 (6 bases). The V gene lost 8 bases and the J gene lost 4 bases, with 18 bases spanning the gap. From germline, CDR1 is SGHVS and CDR2 FNYEAQ. The CDR3 runs 15 residues. The CDR3 sequence: CASAEGRNLYNEQFF. CDR3 DNA sequence: TGTGCCAGCGCGGAGGGGCGCAATCTTTACAATGAGCAGTTCTTC.